This TCR beta chain was captured in a study of blood T cells in healthy people across ages (dated by TCRdb to the mid-2010s). The study in broad terms: Template switching captured roughly one uniquely barcoded TCR beta cDNA molecule per two T cells in model experiments. Age-related changes in TCR beta repertoire diversity were measured in the study by deep sequencing normalized with unique cDNA molecular identifiers. Four age groups were formed from the donors: young (average 16 years), middle-aged (approximately 40), aged (over 55) and long-lived (more than 75). Two additional independent replicas of 1 million unique cDNA reads from the same blood draw were analyzed for two donors (one aged 18 to 29 and one aged 80 or older).

The library relied on 5' RACE. Sequenced using an Illumina HiSeq 2500. A second roughly 7 to 11 cycle PCR used a sample-barcoded 5' primer and a J-beta primer mix. A template-switch 5' adaptor carrying 12 random nucleotides introduced a unique molecular identifier onto each TCR beta cDNA molecule. Each sample yielded at least 3 million CDR3-containing paired-end reads. First-strand cDNA synthesis was performed from all RNA using the Mint cDNA synthesis kit, with priming by a TRBC-specific oligonucleotide. After uracil-DNA glycosylase treatment, a first 18-cycle PCR used universal primers M1SS and BC2_uni_R on all cDNA. Per the authors' processing: For normalization, 1 million high-quality reads, each with a distinct molecular identifier, were randomly selected from each sample. Instead of being binned into consensus sequences, reads with shared molecular identifiers were discarded. MiTCR, with a Q25 quality threshold and the strictest error-elimination algorithm, was used for CDR3 identification, clonotype clustering and error correction. Lower-bound total TCR beta diversity was estimated with a nonparametric unseen species model using Euler transformation. The public reads were quality trimmed at Q25 with fastp and then assembled into clones with MiXCR by TCRdb, keeping productive beta chains. Merged by CDR3 protein, the rows form single entries marked with the most common genes and DNA. The V and J calls, along with clone size, are taken from TCRdb and not from the paper's own processing. This sample has more than 1,000,000 distinct CDR3 sequences in its table, and approximately 26% of those were observed once. Of the sample, about 0.72% falls within the top ten clones.

Notes on this clonotype: Its antigen has not been determined. Base qualities are missing; no much larger clone stands one base away.

Points the paper makes about the study in general: Donor CMV infection status was unknown, potentially confounding age-related changes in expanded clonotypes. Total diversity estimates from one million sequenced T cells were considered lower bounds and underestimates. Conclusive comparison of naive and antigen-experienced compartments was prevented by the profiling of bulk unsorted PBMCs. A strong correlation was found between observed TCR beta diversity and the percentage of naive T cells measured by flow cytometry. Compared with the aged group, more naive CD4+ T cells, fewer expanded clones and increased TCR diversity were shown by the long-lived group, suggesting age selection. As age increased, observed TCR beta diversity per million T cells dropped in a roughly linear way, and a significant reduction was already evident by age 40.

The roughly 37 donors, aged about 6 to 95 years, were systemically healthy Caucasian individuals from Russia. About 9.1 milliliters of peripheral blood were collected from each donor into EDTA-treated Vacutainer tubes. PBMCs were isolated by Ficoll-Paque density-gradient centrifugation, with at least 7 million obtained per sample. Total RNA, at least 5 micrograms per sample, was extracted from PBMCs with Trizol reagent. For every donor, flow cytometry on a PBMC aliquot measured the percentage of naive CD45RAhigh/CD27high T cells. CDR1 and CDR2 are read off the germline V gene as SGHTA and FQGNSA. For this chain, trimming is 5 bases at the V end and 4 bases at the J end, and the number of junction bases without a gene match is 10. The CDR3, from cysteine to phenylalanine, totals 16 residues. Kept here is only the CDR3 DNA, which spans 48 bases and is read in frame from base 1. In addition, the sample was reused for a study of T cells of mothers and their children. The second paper states: Nine systemically healthy Caucasian individuals served as donors, namely three mothers together with their six children. cDNA synthesis used all of the extracted RNA, with approximately 1.6 ug of RNA in each 15 ul reaction. In the second PCR, the M1S primer added sample barcodes and 2-4 random nucleotides. Each mother yielded over 8 million TCR beta CDR3 reads and each child 2.5 million to 3 million reads. Thymic selection shapes the output of TCR recombination in a similar way in related and unrelated pairs, and inherited differences have a minor effect. Related mother-child pairs always showed normalized repertoire overlap that was slightly higher than in unrelated mother-child pairs, though the difference was never significant. No persistent microchimeric T cell clones were detected, at a sensitivity of about 100 clones per million clonotypes. The study used deep NGS to compare TCR beta repertoires of mothers and children, seeking features distinguishing related mother-child pairs from unrelated individuals. The mean age was approximately 41 +/- 4 years for the mothers and about 12 +/- 4 years for the children. After adapter ligation was performed with NEBNext reagents, the libraries were sequenced on an Illumina HiSeq 2000 with 100+100 nt paired-end reads. To prevent cross-contamination, the mother and child libraries were prepared one month apart and sequenced in separate runs. For each donor, somewhere between roughly 500,000 and 2,300,000 distinct TCR beta clonotypes were identified. Naive TCR beta clonotypes were estimated from low-frequency clonotypes matched to each donor's FACS-determined naive share, without sorting.

The origin of this receptor is a girl aged 2 to 9 in good health. Material for sequencing was blood. The sequence joins TRBV7-2 to TRBJ2-3; the junction holds 9 bases that match TRBD2. The encoded CDR3 is CASSLLAGASPDTQYF. In nucleotides, the sequence is TGTGCCAGCAGCCTCTTAGCGGGGGCCTCCCCAGATACGCAGTATTTT.